Each of the 14 T cell receptor beta chains below was sequenced from the same sample in a study of T cells in women clearing cervical HPV infection. Only in-frame clones appear in the TCRdb table, and some are missing; sequencing was by immunoSEQ multiplex PCR. This sample's clone table lists tens of thousands of clones. Specimen: blood buffy coat. These TCRs come from a woman aged 18 to 75 with a cervical HPV16 infection that either progressed to CIN3+ or cleared (not recorded which).

A word on this clone: Sequencing ends 3 residues short of the CDR3 end; the germline J gene provides the rest. The rearrangement links TRBV6-2 or TRBV6-3 to TRBJ1-2; perhaps TRBD1 as D (6 bases). Germline V lookup: CDR1 MNHEY, CDR2 SVGEGT. The CDR3 consists of 14 residues. The CDR3 bases that were read are TGTGCCAGCAGTCCAGGGGCGGGGGTTTACGAC. This gives the protein CASSPGAGVYD. The complete CDR3 protein is CASSPGAGVYDYTF.

Note on this clone: The sequenced fragment ends 3 residues before the CDR3 boundary, so the rest is inferred from the germline J gene. This chain uses TRBV10-1 with TRBJ2-3; 8 positions agree with TRBD2. The V gene end was trimmed by 2 bases and the J gene end by 0 bases; junction bases not matched to a gene: 4. The CDR3 runs to 16 residues. Germline V CDR1 and CDR2: WNHNN, SYGVQD (reference sequence). CDR3 bases read: TGCGCCAGCAGTGAGGCTAGCGGGCCTAGCACAGATACG. This translates into CASSEASGPSTDT. The entire CDR3 sequence reads CASSEASGPSTDTQYF.

For this clone: Read coverage stops 3 residues before the CDR3 terminus; the germline J gene supplies the remainder. The chain is built from TRBV7-2 and TRBJ2-3; 7 nucleotides line up with TRBD1. Germline values: CDR1 SGHTA, CDR2 FQGNSA. The CDR3 covers 13 residues. CDR3 bases read: TGTGCCAGCAGCTTAAACAGGGGAGAGACG. Its protein is CASSLNRGET. The full CDR3 is CASSLNRGETQYF.

In regard to this clone: The read is 3 residues too short to cover the CDR3 end, so that end is filled in from the germline J gene. V usage is TRBV5-5 and J usage is TRBJ2-1; 8 bases are a match to TRBD1. Germline V gene sequence: CDR1 SGHKS, CDR2 YYEKEE (reference sequence). Unmatched junction bases numbered 6, after V lost 4 bases and J lost 9 bases. The CDR3 consists of 13 residues. Incomplete CDR3 DNA: TGTGCCAGCAGCACGGACAGGGTGGGTGAG. This translates into CASSTDRVGE. The full-length CDR3 reads as CASSTDRVGEQFF.

Regarding this clone: The read ends 3 residues shy of where the CDR3 ends; the end is completed using the germline J gene. This chain links TRBV13 with TRBJ2-1; D is uncertain. The CDR3 consists of 15 residues. Deletions cut 4 bases from V and 6 bases from J, with 16 bases between. CDR1 is PRHDT and CDR2 is FYEKMQ in the germline V gene (reference sequence). The sequenced part of the CDR3 DNA is TGTGCCAGCAGCTCCCCCTTAGTCTTCGTCAATGAG. Protein: CASSSPLVFVNE. The entire CDR3 reads CASSSPLVFVNEQFF.

To note about this clone: The CDR3 extends 3 residues past the end of the read, so its final part is completed from the germline J gene. The chain recombines TRBV7-9 with TRBJ1-1; the D is unclear. Germline CDR1 reads SEHNR; CDR2 reads FQNEAQ (reference sequence). V was trimmed by 7 bases and J by 6 bases, leaving 15 bases between them. The CDR3 spans 13 residues. Incomplete CDR3 DNA: TGTGCCAGCAATCGAGTAGAGGGCGCTGAA. Translation: CASNRVEGAE. The whole CDR3 protein reads CASNRVEGAEAFF.

Details on this clone: The read ends 3 residues early relative to the CDR3; the germline J gene fills the gap. This chain connects TRBV6-1 to TRBJ2-2, with D hard to call. CDR3 length equals 15 residues. Germline-derived CDR1 and CDR2 are MNHNS and SASEGT. CDR3 protein: CASSEARWYNSPLFF. The covered CDR3 bases are TGTGCCAGCAGTGAAGCCAGGTGGTATAATTCACCG.

About this clone: An end of the junction differs from the germline gene, which may be a read error. The missing CDR3 end, 3 residues past where the read stops, is filled in from the germline J gene. V is TRBV2 and J is TRBJ2-3, with 9 bases identical to TRBD2. This CDR3 has 14 residues. Germline CDR1 is SNHLY and CDR2 is FYNNEI. The part of the CDR3 DNA that was read is TGTGCGAGCAGGGCTAGCGGGAACACAGATACG. This encodes CASRASGNTDT. The entire CDR3 reads CASRASGNTDTQYF.

On this clone: The read ends 3 residues early relative to the CDR3; the germline J gene fills the gap. This rearrangement joins TRBV30 to TRBJ2-3; D not resolved. CDR1 GTSNPN and CDR2 SVGIG come from the germline V gene (reference sequence). Trimming took off 0 bases at V and 4 bases at J, with 8 bases between the two ends. The CDR3 consists of 13 residues. The CDR3 bases that were read are TGTGCCTGGAGTGTTCAACTGCCAGATACG. It encodes CAWSVQLPDT. The entire CDR3 is CAWSVQLPDTQYF. Using reference TRBV30 and TRBJ2-3 for the parts outside the CDR3, the full variable domain is SQTIHQWPATLVQPVGSPLSLECTVEGTSNPNLYWYRQAAGRGLQLLFYSVGIGQISSEVPQNLSASRPQDRQFILSSKKLLLSDSGFYLCAWSVQLPDTQYFGPGTRLTVL.

Concerning this clone itself: The missing CDR3 end, 3 residues past where the read stops, is filled in from the germline J gene. The rearrangement links TRBV7-9 to TRBJ1-1; 10 bases map to TRBD1. Germline values: CDR1 SEHNR, CDR2 FQNEAQ (reference sequence). The V and J ends lost 5 bases and 6 bases, in that order; junction bases with no gene match: 6. This CDR3 spans 14 amino acids. The CDR3 DNA, read in part, is TGTGCCAGCAGCACCCGGGACAGGGGATCTGAA. This gives the protein CASSTRDRGSE. The entire CDR3 reads CASSTRDRGSEAFF. The whole variable domain, remainder taken from reference TRBV7-9 and TRBJ1-1, is DTGVSQNPRHKITKRGQNVTFRCDPISEHNRLYWYRQTLGQGPEFLTYFQNEAQLEKSRLLSDRFSAERPKGSFSTLEIQRTEQGDSAMYLCASSTRDRGSEAFFGQGTRLTVV.

Of note for this clone: The read finishes 3 residues shy of the CDR3 end, and the germline J gene is used to complete it. The chain combines TRBV7-9 with TRBJ1-2; TRBD1 might be the D (5 bases). CDR3 length: 10 residues. From germline, CDR1 is SEHNR and CDR2 FQNEAQ (reference sequence). The V end lost 11 bases, the J end lost 6 bases, and 10 bases lay between the germline ends. Here the CDR3 reads CAAGVDGYTF. The CDR3 DNA, read in part, is TGTGCCGCGGGGGTTGATGGC.

With regard to this clone: Read coverage stops 3 residues before the CDR3 terminus; the germline J gene supplies the remainder. The chain carries TRBV2 and TRBJ2-7; tentative D call: TRBD2 (5 bases). The CDR3 runs to 13 residues. V dropped 5 bases and J dropped 2 bases, with 10 bases sitting between them. Germline V gene lookup returns CDR1 SNHLY and CDR2 FYNNEI. CDR3 DNA, as far as it was read: TGTGCCAGCAGTAGGCTAGCCACCTACGAG. Amino acid sequence: CASSRLATYE. The whole CDR3 sequence reads CASSRLATYEQYF.

With regard to this clone: The read terminates 3 residues ahead of where the CDR3 ends, so the germline J gene completes it. The chain uses TRBV2 and TRBJ2-3; 9 bases align to TRBD2. The CDR3 is made up of 16 amino acids. Germline loops: CDR1 SNHLY, CDR2 FYNNEI. V dropped 3 bases and J dropped 4; count of bases not matched to a gene: 8. This chain's CDR3 is CASSEGRLAGPDTQYF. CDR3 DNA, as far as it was read: TGTGCCAGCAGTGAGGGCCGGCTAGCGGGACCAGATACG. The variable domain in full, with the rest retrieved from reference TRBV2 and TRBJ2-3, is EPEVTQTPSHQVTQMGQEVILRCVPISNHLYFYWYRQILGQKVEFLVSFYNNEISEKSEIFDDQFSVERPDGSNFTLKIRSTKLEDSAMYFCASSEGRLAGPDTQYFGPGTRLTVL.

As for this clone: Coverage ceases 3 residues before the CDR3 finishes, and the germline J gene fills in the end. The chain couples TRBV19 to TRBJ2-3; TRBD2 matches 8 bases. In germline, CDR1 is LNHDA, CDR2 SQIVND (reference sequence). The CDR3 is 16 residues long. Trimming at V came to 3 bases and at J to 3 bases, leaving 8 bases not matched to a gene. CDR3 DNA (partial): TGTGCCAGTAGTATCTCAAGCGGGAGATCAACAGATACG. Amino acids: CASSISSGRSTDT. The complete CDR3 reads CASSISSGRSTDTQYF. Complete variable domain (other parts from reference TRBV19 and TRBJ2-3): DGGITQSPKYLFRKEGQNVTLSCEQNLNHDAMYWYRQDPGQGLRLIYYSQIVNDFQKGDIAEGYSVSREKKESFPLTVTSAQKNPTAFYLCASSISSGRSTDTQYFGPGTRLTVL.